These 25 T cell receptor beta chains originate from one sample sequenced in a study of blood T cells in healthy people across ages. PCR was performed a second time for about 6 to 12 cycles using a sample-barcoded 5' primer and a J-beta primer mix. MiXCR, run by TCRdb on the 5' RACE reads, gives a single entry per CDR3 protein. The profile shows approximately 850,000 distinct CDR3 sequences, 58% of them singletons. The material sequenced was blood. The receptors were sampled from a man aged 25 to 40 in good health.

The chain is built from TRBV6-5 and TRBJ2-3; the D gene is possibly TRBD2 (5 bases). This CDR3 contains 14 residues. CDR1 and CDR2 (germline): MNHEY, SVGAGI. V was pared by 6 bases and J by 4 bases, with 14 bases between. CDR3 sequence: CASRTMVVADTQYF. The CDR3 region has the DNA TGTGCCAGCAGGACTATGGTGGTCGCAGATACGCAGTATTTT.

The V call is TRBV2, the J call TRBJ2-7, with a possible D match to TRBD2 (6 bases). Germline CDR1 reads SNHLY; CDR2 reads FYNNEI. The CDR3 loop spans 13 amino acids. V was pared by 8 bases and J by 2 bases, with 13 bases between. CDR3 region: CASLAGLTYEQYF. CDR3 DNA: TGTGCCAGCCTCGCGGGGCTTACCTACGAGCAGTACTTC. The entire variable domain, with the rest obtained from reference TRBV2 and TRBJ2-7, is as follows: EPEVTQTPSHQVTQMGQEVILRCVPISNHLYFYWYRQILGQKVEFLVSFYNNEISEKSEIFDDQFSVERPDGSNFTLKIRSTKLEDSAMYFCASLAGLTYEQYFGPGTRLTVT.

This clonotype has a handful of counts. The chain carries TRBV4-3 and TRBJ2-4, with D perhaps matching TRBD2 (6 bases). The CDR3 is 17 residues long. Germline values: CDR1 LGHNA, CDR2 YSLEER. Trimming removed 0 bases from V and 1 base from J, with 13 bases in between. The CDR3 nucleotides read TGCGCCAGCAGCCAAGATCGAGGCGCGGGGGCCAAAAACATTCAGTACTTC. Its protein product is CASSQDRGAGAKNIQYF.

This clonotype was found a few times. This chain connects TRBV20-1 to TRBJ2-5; TRBD2 matches 8 bases. The J call may be wrong; the DNA end is better matched by TRBJ2-7. The germline V gene encodes CDR1 DFQATT and CDR2 SNEGSKA (reference sequence). CDR3 length equals 14 residues. The CDR3 sequence is CSAPRISGIYEQYF. The CDR3 DNA reads TGCAGTGCCCCCCGGATTAGCGGGATCTACGAGCAGTACTTC.

Notes on this clonotype: A much larger clone lies one base from this, so it may be a read error. The chain recombines TRBV2 with TRBJ2-2; D is unresolved. The CDR3 is 11 residues long. Germline V gene data show CDR1 as SNHLY and CDR2 as FYNNEI. Trimming cost V 5 bases and J 7 bases, with 5 bases left between them. CDR3 protein: CASSYGGELFF. CDR3 coding DNA: TGTGCCAGCAGTTATGGCGGGGAGCTGTTTTTT.

The V call is TRBV7-6, the J call TRBJ1-2, with TRBD1 matching over 7 bases. V lost 3 bases and J lost 8; bases outside the gene matches: 9. Germline V gene sequence: CDR1 SGHVS, CDR2 FNYEAQ. The CDR3 is 14 amino acids. The CDR3 loop is CASSFLQGQGGYTF. CDR3 coding DNA: TGTGCCAGCAGCTTTTTACAGGGGCAGGGAGGCTACACCTTC.

This rearrangement joins TRBV2 to TRBJ1-2; D is perhaps TRBD1 (5 bases). Looked up from germline, CDR1 is SNHLY and CDR2 is FYNNEI. The CDR3 is 13 amino acids. V gave up 5 bases and J gave up 6 bases, with 13 bases separating them. The CDR3 spells CASSMAGRDGYTF. In DNA, the CDR3 is TGTGCCAGCAGTATGGCAGGGAGGGATGGCTACACCTTC. Supplemented by reference TRBV2 and TRBJ1-2, the full variable domain reads EPEVTQTPSHQVTQMGQEVILRCVPISNHLYFYWYRQILGQKVEFLVSFYNNEISEKSEIFDDQFSVERPDGSNFTLKIRSTKLEDSAMYFCASSMAGRDGYTFGSGTRLTVV.

The V call is TRBV21-1, the J call TRBJ2-4; the table's D call, TRBD1, has no DNA check behind it. TRBV21-1 is noted as a pseudogene. The CDR3 extends over 16 amino acids. CDR3 DNA: TGTGCCAGCTCCCCCGTGGTAGCAGGGGCCAAAAACATTCAGTACTTC. Residues: CASSPVVAGAKNIQYF.

The chain has TRBV6-6 and TRBJ2-5; either TRBD1 or TRBD2 may supply D (5 bases each). CDR1 and CDR2 from the germline V gene are MNHNY and SVGAGI (reference sequence). Between the trimmed V and J ends, which lost 2 bases and 5 bases, there was a span of 18 bases. This CDR3 region has 16 residues. Here the CDR3 DNA reads TGTGCCAGCAGTTACGCTAACCAGGGAGCTGGGGAGACCCAGTACTTC. It specifies CASSYANQGAGETQYF.

The chain is built from TRBV7-2 and TRBJ2-7; 9 bases are a match to TRBD1. CDR3 length: 15 residues. Germline CDR1 reads SGHTA; CDR2 reads FQGNSA. V was pared by 5 bases and J by 2 bases, with 7 bases of the junction left unmatched. The CDR3 sequence is CASSPDRGRAYEQYF. The CDR3 nucleotides read TGTGCCAGCAGCCCGGACAGGGGACGAGCCTACGAGCAGTACTTC.

The rearrangement links TRBV7-2 to TRBJ1-1, with no clear D. Germline V CDR1 and CDR2: SGHTA, FQGNSA. The CDR3 extends over 14 amino acids. Trimming removed 2 bases from V and 3 bases from J, with 10 bases in between. CDR3 bases: TGTGCCAGCAGCTTATACGGCACCGACACTGAAGCTTTCTTT. As protein: CASSLYGTDTEAFF. Supplemented by reference TRBV7-2 and TRBJ1-1, the full variable domain reads GAGVSQSPSNKVTEKGKDVELRCDPISGHTALYWYRQSLGQGLEFLIYFQGNSAPDKSGLPSDRFSAERTGGSVSTLTIQRTQQEDSAVYLCASSLYGTDTEAFFGQGTRLTVV.

The chain couples TRBV7-6 to TRBJ2-5; possible D gene TRBD2, 6 bases. CDR3 length equals 13 residues. Germline-derived CDR1 and CDR2 are SGHVS and FNYEAQ. V was shortened by 5 bases and J by 11 bases, with 18 bases between the two germline ends. The DNA for the CDR3 is TGTGCCAGCAGCGGGGGGAGGTTTAATGAGCAGTACTTC. This translates into CASSGGRFNEQYF.

This clonotype occurred a few times. V gene TRBV27 combines with J gene TRBJ2-4, with 7 bases matching TRBD1. The DNA end favors TRBJ2-7, so the J call may be wrong. The CDR3 extends over 14 amino acids. Germline values: CDR1 MNHEY, CDR2 SMNVEV (reference sequence). CDR3 loop: CASSFGTERYEQYF. CDR3 nucleotides: TGTGCCAGCAGTTTTGGGACAGAGCGTTACGAGCAGTACTTC.

The chain recombines TRBV4-1 with TRBJ2-1; a weak D match, TRBD2 (6 bases). Trimming removed 1 base from V and 9 bases from J, with 16 bases in between. CDR3 length: 15 amino acids. From germline, CDR1 is MGHRA and CDR2 YSYEKL. CDR3 coding DNA: TGCGCCAGCAGCCAAGGCGGGACGACCCTAGGTGAGCAGTTCTTC. This gives the protein CASSQGGTTLGEQFF.

V is TRBV4-2 and J is TRBJ2-7; 11 nucleotides line up with TRBD2. The V gene's germline CDR1 is LGHNA and CDR2 YNFKEQ. The CDR3 covers 18 residues. Unmatched junction bases numbered 15, after V lost 1 base and J lost 7 bases. In DNA, the CDR3 is TGTGCCAGCAGCCAAGTGGGGTTTAGCGGGAGGGCGGTCCATGAGCAGTACTTC. Its protein product is CASSQVGFSGRAVHEQYF.

This clonotype was recorded a few times. The genes are TRBV6-1 and TRBJ2-1; TRBD1 is a possible D gene (6 bases). The CDR3 loop spans 14 amino acids. Germline values: CDR1 MNHNS, CDR2 SASEGT. V lost 6 bases and J 4 bases, leaving 13 bases between the germline ends. In nucleotides, the CDR3 is TGTGCCAGCAGCCTGGACGGGACATACAATGAGCAGTTCTTC. Protein: CASSLDGTYNEQFF.

This chain's CDR3 is CASSELGGGIDTQYF. CDR3 bases: TGTGCCAGCAGTGAACTTGGAGGGGGCATAGATACGCAGTATTTT. The chain is built from TRBV6-1 and TRBJ2-3; D may be TRBD1 (7 bases). There are 15 residues in the CDR3. Trimming removed 2 bases at V and 5 bases at J, with 14 bases between. Germline CDR1 MNHNS, CDR2 SASEGT.

The chain links TRBV6-2 or TRBV6-3 to TRBJ1-5; D unresolved. V was pared by 7 bases and J by 1 base, with 8 bases between. Germline V gene sequence: CDR1 MNHEY, CDR2 SVGEGT. The CDR3 is 13 residues long. The CDR3 bases are TGTGCCAGCATGGCAGAAAGCAATCAGCCCCAGCATTTT. Its translation: CASMAESNQPQHF.

The chain joins TRBV20-1 to TRBJ2-3; D tentatively fits TRBD1 or TRBD2 (5 bases each). The germline gives CDR1 DFQATT, CDR2 SNEGSKA (reference sequence). The germline V and J ends were trimmed by 6 bases and 3 bases, with 13 bases remaining between them. CDR3 length: 13 amino acids. The CDR3 region is CSAQADTTDTQYF. The CDR3, as DNA: TGCAGTGCCCAAGCGGACACAACAGATACGCAGTATTTT.

V usage is TRBV29-1 and J usage is TRBJ1-2; maybe TRBD1 (5 bases). This CDR3 comprises 14 residues. V was shortened by 1 base and J by 2 bases, with 11 bases between the two germline ends. From germline, CDR1 is SQVTM and CDR2 ANQGSEA. The CDR3 DNA reads TGCAGCGTTGAAGTTGGGGCAGGAAACTATGGCTACACCTTC. It yields the protein CSVEVGAGNYGYTF.

V and J are TRBV7-9 and TRBJ1-1; D gene unclear. Per germline, CDR1 SEHNR and CDR2 FQNEAQ (reference sequence). This CDR3 has 13 residues. Trimming took off 1 base at V and 7 bases at J, with 10 bases between the two ends. The CDR3 region is CASSLVWADEAFF. In DNA, the CDR3 is TGTGCCAGCAGCTTAGTCTGGGCAGATGAAGCTTTCTTT. Supplemented by reference TRBV7-9 and TRBJ1-1, the full variable domain reads DTGVSQNPRHKITKRGQNVTFRCDPISEHNRLYWYRQTLGQGPEFLTYFQNEAQLEKSRLLSDRFSAERPKGSFSTLEIQRTEQGDSAMYLCASSLVWADEAFFGQGTRLTVV.

The rearrangement links TRBV7-9 to TRBJ1-2; no reliable D call. The CDR3 sequence is 15 residues long. CDR1 and CDR2 (germline): SEHNR, FQNEAQ (reference sequence). The V gene lost 4 bases and the J gene lost 1 base, with 13 bases spanning the gap. The CDR3 DNA sequence: TGTGCCAGCAGCTCGCCCCAGACTCTTAACTATGGCTACACCTTC. Amino acid sequence: CASSSPQTLNYGYTF.

In its sample, this clonotype was seen many times. The rearrangement joins TRBV9 to TRBJ2-7, with D possibly being TRBD2 (5 bases). Trimming took 0 bases from V and 2 from J, leaving 9 bases between them. The germline V gene has CDR1 SGDLS and CDR2 YYNGEE. This CDR3 is built from 14 residues. CDR3 protein: CASSVAEAAYEQYF. Written as DNA, the CDR3 is TGTGCCAGCAGCGTAGCGGAGGCGGCCTACGAGCAGTACTTC.

J is TRBJ2-7 and V is TRBV12-3 or TRBV12-4, with 8 bases aligning to TRBD1. With 7 bases clipped from V and 3 bases from J, the junction kept 5 bases outside the gene matches. CDR3 length equals 13 residues. The CDR3 region is CASTRTGYYEQYF. The CDR3 nucleotides read TGTGCCAGCACCCGGACAGGGTACTACGAGCAGTACTTC.

A note on this clonotype: At one of its ends the junction is not consistent with the germline gene, which may arise from a read error. J is TRBJ2-7 and V is TRBV7-9; D is possibly TRBD1 (7 bases). The germline V gene has CDR1 SEHNR and CDR2 FQNEAQ (reference sequence). The CDR3 is 13 residues long. CDR3 protein: CTSSFGGGGEQYF. In nucleotides, the CDR3 is TGTACCAGCAGCTTCGGAGGGGGCGGTGAGCAGTACTTC.